These 8 T cell receptor beta chains share one sample of origin, sequenced in a study of blood T cells in healthy people across ages. Then a second PCR, running about 6 to 12 cycles, was carried out with a sample-barcoded 5' primer and a J-beta primer mix. TCRdb reanalysed the 5' RACE reads using MiXCR and keeps one entry per CDR3 protein. The sample contains roughly 790,000 distinct CDR3 sequences, more than 40% of which appear only once. Specimen: blood. The receptors derive from an older woman in good health.

This clonotype was picked up a small number of times. The V and J genes are TRBV25-1 and TRBJ1-2; tentative D call: TRBD1 (6 bases). V lost 5 bases, J lost 2 bases, and 15 bases lay in between. CDR1 and CDR2 (germline): MGHDK, SYGVNS. The CDR3 has 15 amino acids. CDR3 sequence: CASSPGTQINYGYTF. The CDR3 DNA reads as TGTGCCAGCAGTCCTGGGACACAAATAAACTATGGCTACACCTTC.

This clonotype has just a few counts. This chain connects TRBV20-1 to TRBJ1-4, with TRBD1 as a possible D gene (6 bases). The CDR3 is 14 residues long. Germline V gives CDR1 DFQATT, CDR2 SNEGSKA (reference sequence). Deletions cut 5 bases from V and 5 bases from J, with 15 bases between. Written as DNA, the CDR3 is TGCAGTGCTCCATCAGGGGTAGAGAATGAAAAACTGTTTTTT. As protein: CSAPSGVENEKLFF.

V and J are TRBV7-2 and TRBJ1-5, with 7 bases lining up with TRBD1. Germline V CDR1 and CDR2: SGHTA, FQGNSA. The CDR3 spans 14 residues. After removal of 5 bases from V and 9 bases from J, the junction contained 10 bases not matched to a gene. As DNA, the CDR3 is TGTGCCAGCAGCCGGGAGGGGACAGTAGTGCCCCAGCATTTT. As protein: CASSREGTVVPQHF.

Notes on this clonotype: A read error may be the cause here, since a much bigger clone is one base away. This rearrangement joins TRBV4-3 to TRBJ2-3; the D is unclear. The CDR3 totals 14 residues. From germline, CDR1 is LGHNA and CDR2 YSLEER. In nucleotides, the CDR3 is TGCGCCTGCAGCCATCCTTCGAGCACAGATACGCAGTATTTT. It yields the protein CACSHPSSTDTQYF.

The chain has TRBV5-1 and TRBJ2-3; TRBD1 or TRBD2 may be the D gene (5 bases each). The V gene lost 0 bases and the J gene lost 4 bases, with 12 bases spanning the gap. Germline loops: CDR1 SGHRS, CDR2 YFSETQ. This CDR3 spans 15 amino acids. Here the CDR3 DNA reads TGCGCCAGCAGCTTGGTGGGGGTTTGGGCAGATACGCAGTATTTT. Its translation is CASSLVGVWADTQYF.

This clonotype was detected many times. V usage is TRBV29-1 and J usage is TRBJ2-1; a possible D gene is TRBD2 (5 bases). The V gene's germline CDR1 is SQVTM and CDR2 ANQGSEA. This CDR3 is built from 12 residues. V shed 3 bases and J shed 8 bases, with 11 bases lying between them. The CDR3 protein is CSVEGSADEQFF. The DNA for the CDR3 is TGCAGCGTTGAGGGTAGCGCCGATGAGCAGTTCTTC.

The V and J genes are TRBV6-6 and TRBJ1-6, with a possible D match to TRBD1 (5 bases). Germline lookup yields CDR1 MNHNY and CDR2 SVGAGI (reference sequence). V was cut by 0 bases and J by 8 bases, with 11 bases left in between. CDR3 size: 15 residues. CDR3: CASSYSNPRDSPLHF. CDR3 bases: TGTGCCAGCAGTTACTCGAACCCCAGGGATTCACCCCTCCACTTT.

This clonotype was picked up a small number of times. The chain recombines TRBV6-5 with TRBJ2-1; D perhaps matches TRBD1 (5 bases). Germline assignment: CDR1 MNHEY and CDR2 SVGAGI. The CDR3 is made up of 15 amino acids. The V and J ends lost 0 bases and 7 bases respectively, with 13 bases between them. The CDR3 reads CASSYSYGARNEQFF. CDR3 nucleotides: TGTGCCAGCAGTTACTCGTATGGGGCGAGGAATGAGCAGTTCTTC.